Shown below are 11 T cell receptor beta chains from a single sample sequenced in a study of chemoradiotherapy in HPV16-positive cancers. The repertoire was sequenced with immunoSEQ multiplex PCR; TCRdb's copy has only in-frame clones and lacks some. Seen here are 3,000 to 4,000 clones, 75% to 95% observed once, and the top ten hold about 2.1%. The specimen was blood, collected from a patient who underwent chemoradiotherapy. These receptors all stem from a human donor with HPV-associated anogenital cancer.

The chain combines TRBV5-1 with TRBJ1-2; D perhaps matches TRBD1 (6 bases). This CDR3 region has 15 residues. The V end was cut by 0 bases, the J end by 0 bases, with 9 bases between. Germline V gene sequence: CDR1 SGHRS, CDR2 YFSETQ. The CDR3 nucleotides are TGCGCCAGCAGCTTGGCGGGGACAACTAACTATGGCTACACCTTC. Amino acid sequence: CASSLAGTTNYGYTF.

The V gene is TRBV9, the J gene TRBJ2-3, with 8 bases matching TRBD2. The V gene's germline CDR1 is SGDLS and CDR2 YYNGEE. The CDR3 is 16 amino acids. The ends lost 0 bases at V and 2 bases at J; junction bases unmatched: 5. The DNA for the CDR3 is TGTGCCAGCAGCGTAGGTAGCGGGGTTTCCACAGATACGCAGTATTTT. This sequence encodes CASSVGSGVSTDTQYF. The full variable domain, in which reference TRBV9 and TRBJ2-3 provide the parts outside the CDR3, is DSGVTQTPKHLITATGQRVTLRCSPRSGDLSVYWYQQSLDQGLQFLIQYYNGEERAKGNILERFSAQQFPDLHSELNLSSLELGDSALYFCASSVGSGVSTDTQYFGPGTRLTVL.

The chain joins TRBV5-4 to TRBJ1-4; D gene unclear. From germline, CDR1 is SGHNT and CDR2 YYREEE (reference sequence). With 2 bases removed from V and 4 bases from J, the gap between germline ends came to 9 bases. This CDR3 is 14 amino acids long. CDR3 DNA: TGTGCCAGCAGCTTACGAGGACTTAATGAAAAACTGTTTTTT. Translating gives CASSLRGLNEKLFF.

This rearrangement joins TRBV11-2 to TRBJ1-2; D may be TRBD1 (5 bases). From germline, CDR1 is SGHAT and CDR2 FQNNGV. This CDR3 has 18 residues. Trimming stripped 7 bases from V and 7 bases from J, with 31 bases between. The CDR3 DNA follows: TGTGCCAGCAAAGCGGGAGGGGCGATTACGAATGTTGTGTTTGGCTACACCTTC. Translating gives CASKAGGAITNVVFGYTF.

The rearrangement links TRBV19 to TRBJ2-5; 8 nucleotides agree with TRBD1. The CDR3 loop spans 13 amino acids. Germline V gives CDR1 LNHDA, CDR2 SQIVND (reference sequence). V lost 7 bases, J lost 6 bases, and 7 bases stayed unmatched. The CDR3 sequence: CASTSDRAKTQYF. CDR3 sequence (DNA): TGTGCCAGTACCTCGGACAGGGCGAAGACCCAGTACTTC.

The chain carries TRBV5-4 and TRBJ2-2; D uncertain. CDR1 SGHNT and CDR2 YYREEE come from the germline V gene (reference sequence). This CDR3 is built from 15 residues. V dropped 0 bases and J dropped 4 bases, with 10 bases sitting between them. The CDR3 DNA follows: TGTGCCAGCAGCTTGGGTAGTGGGGTCACCGGGGAGCTGTTTTTT. Its translation is CASSLGSGVTGELFF.

The chain recombines TRBV14 with TRBJ2-3; perhaps TRBD2 as D (6 bases). Germline V gene lookup returns CDR1 SGHDN and CDR2 FVKESK. This CDR3 is 15 amino acids long. V gave up 1 base and J gave up 1 base, with 9 bases separating them. The CDR3 sequence: CASSQVSGGTDTQYF. The CDR3 region has the DNA TGTGCCAGCAGCCAAGTGTCGGGAGGCACAGATACGCAGTATTTT.

This chain links TRBV6-6 with TRBJ2-5, with 8 bases that match TRBD2. The J call may be wrong; the DNA end is better matched by TRBJ2-7. The germline gives CDR1 MNHNY, CDR2 SVGAGI (reference sequence). This CDR3 contains 15 residues. CDR3 DNA: TGTGCCAGCAGTTACCTGCAGCGGGAGTACTACGAGCAGTACTTC. Translation: CASSYLQREYYEQYF.

A single count supports this clone. The chain carries TRBV27 and TRBJ2-7; TRBD1 aligns across 7 bases. The ends lost 4 bases at V and 3 bases at J; junction bases unmatched: 6. The germline V gene encodes CDR1 MNHEY and CDR2 SMNVEV (reference sequence). CDR3 length: 14 amino acids. CDR3 coding DNA: TGTGCCAGCAGTTCCCTTCCAGGGGGCTACGAGCAGTACTTC. It codes for CASSSLPGGYEQYF.

This clone has a handful of counts. The J gene is TRBJ1-2, the V gene TRBV11-2; D perhaps matches TRBD1 (5 bases). The CDR3 sequence is 14 residues long. The V gene lost 2 bases and the J gene lost 4 bases, with 11 bases spanning the gap. CDR1 SGHAT and CDR2 FQNNGV come from the germline V gene. CDR3 sequence: CASSLSGASYGYTF. The CDR3 DNA is TGTGCCAGCAGCTTAAGTGGGGCAAGCTATGGCTACACCTTC. Based on the CDR3 plus reference TRBV11-2 and TRBJ1-2, the full variable domain is EAGVAQSPRYKIIEKRQSVAFWCNPISGHATLYWYQQILGQGPKLLIQFQNNGVVDDSQLPKDRFSAERLKGVDSTLKIQPAKLEDSAVYLCASSLSGASYGYTFGSGTRLTVV.

The chain has TRBV5-5 and TRBJ2-5; TRBD2 matches 10 bases. The CDR3 consists of 17 residues. The V segment lost 3 bases and the J segment 7 bases; nucleotides outside the gene matches: 15. Germline CDR1 SGHKS, CDR2 YYEKEE (reference sequence). In DNA, the CDR3 is TGTGCCAGCAGCTCCCTAGCGGGGGCCACTTCCAGGGGGACCCAGTACTTC. Its translation: CASSSLAGATSRGTQYF.